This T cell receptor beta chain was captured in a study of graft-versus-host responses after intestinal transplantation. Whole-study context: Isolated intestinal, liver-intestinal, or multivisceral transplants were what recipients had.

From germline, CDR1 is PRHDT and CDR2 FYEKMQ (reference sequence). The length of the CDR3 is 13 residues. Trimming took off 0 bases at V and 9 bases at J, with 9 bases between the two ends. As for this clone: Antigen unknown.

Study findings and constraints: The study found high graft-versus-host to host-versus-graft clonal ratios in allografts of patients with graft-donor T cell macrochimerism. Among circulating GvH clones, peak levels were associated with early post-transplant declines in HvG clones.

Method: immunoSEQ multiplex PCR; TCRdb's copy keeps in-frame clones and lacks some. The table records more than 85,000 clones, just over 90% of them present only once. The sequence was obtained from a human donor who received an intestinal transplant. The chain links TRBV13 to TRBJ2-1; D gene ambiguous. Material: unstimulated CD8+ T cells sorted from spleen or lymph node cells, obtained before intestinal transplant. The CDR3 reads CASSLGLQAEQFF. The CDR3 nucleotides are TGTGCCAGCAGCTTAGGCCTGCAGGCTGAGCAGTTCTTC.